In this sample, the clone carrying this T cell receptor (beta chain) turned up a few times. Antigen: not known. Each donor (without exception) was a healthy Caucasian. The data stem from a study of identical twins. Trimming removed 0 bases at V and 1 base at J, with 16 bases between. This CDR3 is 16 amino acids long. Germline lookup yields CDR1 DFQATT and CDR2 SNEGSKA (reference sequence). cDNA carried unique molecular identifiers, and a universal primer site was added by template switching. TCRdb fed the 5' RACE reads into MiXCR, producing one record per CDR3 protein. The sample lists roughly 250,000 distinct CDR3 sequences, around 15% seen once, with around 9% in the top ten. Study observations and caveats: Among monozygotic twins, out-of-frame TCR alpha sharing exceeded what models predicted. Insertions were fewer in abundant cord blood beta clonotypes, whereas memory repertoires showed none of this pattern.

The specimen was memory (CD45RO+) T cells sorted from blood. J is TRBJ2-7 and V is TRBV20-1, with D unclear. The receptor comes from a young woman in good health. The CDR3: CSARDTRQISSYEQYF. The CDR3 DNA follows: TGCAGTGCTAGAGATACGAGGCAAATTTCGTCCTACGAGCAGTACTTC.